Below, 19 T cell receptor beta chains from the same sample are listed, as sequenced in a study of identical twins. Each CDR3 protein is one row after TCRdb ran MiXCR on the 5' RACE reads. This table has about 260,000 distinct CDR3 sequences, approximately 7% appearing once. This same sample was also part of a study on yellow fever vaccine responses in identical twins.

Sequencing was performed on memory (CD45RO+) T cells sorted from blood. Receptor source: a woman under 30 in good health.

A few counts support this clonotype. In DNA form, the CDR3 reads TGTGCCAGCAGTGACGGGCTAGCTAGCACAGATACGCAGTATTTT. Translated, it gives CASSDGLASTDTQYF. The chain combines TRBV6-4 with TRBJ2-3, with D possibly matching TRBD2 (5 bases). CDR1 and CDR2 from the germline V gene are MRHNA and SNTAGT. This CDR3 has 15 amino acids. Trimming cost V 2 bases and J 0 bases, with 9 bases left between them.

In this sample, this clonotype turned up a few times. The DNA for the CDR3 is TGTGCCACCAGTGGCCTTGGAGGACAGGGTGTGTTTTATGAGCAGTTCTTC. This codes for CATSGLGGQGVFYEQFF. The chain couples TRBV24-1 to TRBJ2-1; 8 bases agree with TRBD1. Germline CDR1 KGHDR, CDR2 SFDVKD. The V gene end was trimmed by 5 bases and the J gene end by 8 bases; junction bases not matched to a gene: 16. This CDR3 region has 17 residues.

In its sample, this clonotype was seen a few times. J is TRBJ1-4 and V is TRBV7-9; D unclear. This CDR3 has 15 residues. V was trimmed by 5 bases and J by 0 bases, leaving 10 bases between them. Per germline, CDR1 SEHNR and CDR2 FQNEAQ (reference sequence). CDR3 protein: CASSPAGTTNEKLFF. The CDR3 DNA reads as TGTGCCAGCAGCCCGGCGGGGACAACTAATGAAAAACTGTTTTTT.

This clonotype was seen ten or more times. CDR3 sequence: CASSDGLAYDEQFF. The CDR3 nucleotides are TGTGCCAGCAGTGACGGACTAGCTTACGATGAGCAGTTCTTC. V and J are TRBV12-3 or TRBV12-4 and TRBJ2-1; 8 bases align to TRBD2. J lost 8 bases, V lost 5 bases, and 8 bases had no gene match. This CDR3 has 14 residues.

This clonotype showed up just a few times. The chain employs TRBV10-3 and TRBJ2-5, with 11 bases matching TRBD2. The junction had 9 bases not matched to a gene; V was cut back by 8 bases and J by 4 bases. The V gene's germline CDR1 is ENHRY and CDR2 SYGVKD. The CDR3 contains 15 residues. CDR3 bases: TGTGCCATCCTGGATATAACTAGCGGGGGAGAGACCCAGTACTTC. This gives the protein CAILDITSGGETQYF.

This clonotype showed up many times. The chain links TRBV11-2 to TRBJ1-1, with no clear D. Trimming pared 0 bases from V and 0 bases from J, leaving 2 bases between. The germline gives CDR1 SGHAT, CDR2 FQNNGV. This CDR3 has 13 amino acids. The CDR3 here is CASSLDMNTEAFF. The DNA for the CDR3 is TGTGCCAGCAGCTTAGATATGAACACTGAAGCTTTCTTT.

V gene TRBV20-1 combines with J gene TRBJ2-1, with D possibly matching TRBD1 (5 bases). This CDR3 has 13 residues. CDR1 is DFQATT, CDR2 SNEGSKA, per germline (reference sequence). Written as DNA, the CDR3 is TGCAGGGCCGTCGGACAAGGGTACAATGAGCAGTTCTTC. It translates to CRAVGQGYNEQFF.

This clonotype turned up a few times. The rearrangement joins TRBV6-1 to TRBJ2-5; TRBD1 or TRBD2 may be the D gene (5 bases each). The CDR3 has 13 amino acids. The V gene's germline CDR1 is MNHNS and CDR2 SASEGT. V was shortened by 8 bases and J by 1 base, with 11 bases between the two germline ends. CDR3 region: CASGGTAQETQYF. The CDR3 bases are TGTGCCAGCGGGGGAACGGCCCAAGAGACCCAGTACTTC.

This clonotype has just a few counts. CDR3 sequence reads: CASSWDGKQQPYF. DNA of the CDR3: TGTGCCAGCAGCTGGGACGGAAAACAACAGCCTTATTTT. The chain links TRBV5-5 to TRBJ2-3; TRBD1 or TRBD2 may be the D gene (5 bases each). Trimming left V 3 bases short and J 15 bases short, with 20 bases between. The CDR3 has 13 residues. Germline V gives CDR1 SGHKS, CDR2 YYEKEE (reference sequence).

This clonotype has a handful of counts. The CDR3 loop is CASTFGTSGLNEQFF. DNA for the CDR3: TGTGCCAGCACCTTTGGGACTAGCGGGTTAAATGAGCAGTTCTTC. This chain links TRBV11-2 with TRBJ2-1, with 12 positions matching TRBD2. The CDR3 is 15 residues long. V was clipped by 7 bases and J by 7 bases; unmatched bases: 8. CDR1 is SGHAT, CDR2 FQNNGV, per germline.

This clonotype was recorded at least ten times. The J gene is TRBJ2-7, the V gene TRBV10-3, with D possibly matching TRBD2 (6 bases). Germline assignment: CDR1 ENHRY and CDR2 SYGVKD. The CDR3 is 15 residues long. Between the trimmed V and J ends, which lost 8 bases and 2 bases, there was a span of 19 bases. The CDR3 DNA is TGTGCCATCCGGGCGGGGATCGAAGGCACCTACGAGCAGTACGTC. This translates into CAIRAGIEGTYEQYV.

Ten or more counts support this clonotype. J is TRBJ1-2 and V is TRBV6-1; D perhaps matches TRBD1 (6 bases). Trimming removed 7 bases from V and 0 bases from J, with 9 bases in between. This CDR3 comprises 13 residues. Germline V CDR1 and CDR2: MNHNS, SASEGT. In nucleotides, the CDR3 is TGTGCCAGCAAACAGGGAGCTAACTATGGCTACACCTTC. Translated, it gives CASKQGANYGYTF.

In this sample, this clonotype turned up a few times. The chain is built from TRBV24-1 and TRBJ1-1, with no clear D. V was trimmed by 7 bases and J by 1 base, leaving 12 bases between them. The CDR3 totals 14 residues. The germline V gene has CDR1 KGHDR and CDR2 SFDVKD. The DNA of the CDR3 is TGTGCCACCAGCCCCGGACGGGAGAACACTGAAGCTTTCTTT. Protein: CATSPGRENTEAFF.

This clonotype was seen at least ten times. CDR3 sequence: CSARTGETDTEAFF. The DNA for the CDR3 is TGCAGTGCTAGGACAGGGGAAACCGACACTGAAGCTTTCTTT. The chain couples TRBV20-1 to TRBJ1-1; 8 bases are shared with TRBD1. The CDR3 runs to 14 residues. V gave up 3 bases and J gave up 3 bases; unmatched junction bases: 6. Germline CDR1 is DFQATT and CDR2 is SNEGSKA (reference sequence).

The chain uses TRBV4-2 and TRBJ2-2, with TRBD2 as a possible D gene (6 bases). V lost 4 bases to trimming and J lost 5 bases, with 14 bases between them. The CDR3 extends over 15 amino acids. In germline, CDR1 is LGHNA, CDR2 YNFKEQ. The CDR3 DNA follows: TGTGCCAGCAGCCGATACCTTGGGGGGACCGGGGAGCTGTTTTTT. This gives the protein CASSRYLGGTGELFF.

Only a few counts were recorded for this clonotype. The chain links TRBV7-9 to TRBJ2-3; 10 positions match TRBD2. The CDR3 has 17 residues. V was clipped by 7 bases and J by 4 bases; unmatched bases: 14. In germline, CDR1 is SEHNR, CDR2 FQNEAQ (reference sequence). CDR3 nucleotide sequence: TGTGCCAGCACCCTCGGGCTAGCGGGAGTAATTGCAGATACGCAGTATTTT. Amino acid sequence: CASTLGLAGVIADTQYF.

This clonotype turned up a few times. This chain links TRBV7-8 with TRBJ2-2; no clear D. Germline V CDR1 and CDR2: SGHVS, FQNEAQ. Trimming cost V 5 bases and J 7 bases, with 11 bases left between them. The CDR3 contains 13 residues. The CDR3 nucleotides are TGTGCCAGCAGCCATGGATTGGGCGGGGAGCTGTTTTTT. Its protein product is CASSHGLGGELFF.

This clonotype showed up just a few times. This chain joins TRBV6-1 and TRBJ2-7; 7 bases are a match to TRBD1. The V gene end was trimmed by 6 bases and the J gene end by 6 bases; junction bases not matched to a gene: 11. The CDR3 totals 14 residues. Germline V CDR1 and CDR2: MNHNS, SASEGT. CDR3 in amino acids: CASSPQTGVGEQYV. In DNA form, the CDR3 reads TGTGCCAGCAGCCCCCAAACAGGGGTTGGCGAGCAGTACGTC.

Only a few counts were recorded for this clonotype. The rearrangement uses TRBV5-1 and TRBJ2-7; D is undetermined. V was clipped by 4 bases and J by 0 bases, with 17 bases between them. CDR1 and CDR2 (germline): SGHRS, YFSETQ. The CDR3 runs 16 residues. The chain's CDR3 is CASSPGIGKSSYEQYV. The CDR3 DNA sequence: TGCGCCAGCAGCCCCGGCATAGGGAAGAGCTCCTACGAGCAGTACGTC.